Shown below are 13 T cell receptor beta chains from a single sample sequenced in a study of T cell responses to AZD1222 COVID-19 vaccine. Assay used: immunoSEQ multiplex PCR; TCRdb lists only in-frame clones, some missing. Seen here are around 100,000 clones, more than 85% observed once, and the top ten hold about 1.2%. The material sequenced was peripheral blood, taken on day 0 of AZD1222 vaccination. Source of these receptors: an adult in good health.

The V gene is TRBV6-5, the J gene TRBJ2-7; 8 nucleotides align to TRBD1. Looked up from germline, CDR1 is MNHEY and CDR2 is SVGAGI. V lost 1 base to trimming and J lost 0 bases; unmatched junction nucleotides: 2. The CDR3 sequence is 15 residues long. CDR3 in amino acids: CASSYLTGASYEQYF. CDR3 nucleotide sequence: TGTGCCAGCAGTTACTTGACAGGGGCCTCCTACGAGCAGTACTTC.

The J gene is TRBJ2-3, the V gene TRBV3-1 (or the pseudogene TRBV3-2), with 10 bases that match TRBD2. Germline CDR1 is LGHDT and CDR2 is YNNKEL (reference sequence). There are 13 residues in the CDR3. With 3 bases clipped from V and 15 bases from J, the junction kept 9 bases outside the gene matches. The CDR3 nucleotides read TGTGCCAGCAGCCATTCGACTAGCGGGTGGTCATATTTT. Protein product: CASSHSTSGWSYF.

The rearrangement uses TRBV19 and TRBJ1-4; TRBD1 matches 9 bases. The germline gives CDR1 LNHDA, CDR2 SQIVND (reference sequence). With 1 base clipped from V and 0 bases from J, the junction kept 9 bases outside the gene matches. This CDR3 spans 19 amino acids. The CDR3 nucleotides read TGTGCCAGTAGTATAGGGACAGGGGTACGAATTGCAACTAATGAAAAACTGTTTTTT. It yields the protein CASSIGTGVRIATNEKLFF.

V gene TRBV6-2 or TRBV6-3 combines with J gene TRBJ1-2; D unresolved. Between the trimmed V and J ends, which lost 5 bases and 4 bases, there was a span of 11 bases. The CDR3 is 13 amino acids. CDR1 is MNHEY, CDR2 SVGEGT, per germline. CDR3 loop: CASSDFPPYGYTF. CDR3 nucleotides: TGTGCCAGCAGTGACTTTCCCCCCTATGGCTACACCTTC.

This clone showed up just once. The chain is built from TRBV19 and TRBJ1-2, with D uncertain. CDR1 LNHDA and CDR2 SQIVND come from the germline V gene (reference sequence). The CDR3 is 11 residues long. The ends were cut back, 3 bases at V and 1 base at J, with 0 bases in the middle. The CDR3 spells CASSINYGYTF. As DNA, the CDR3 is TGTGCCAGTAGTATTAACTATGGCTACACCTTC.

This chain joins TRBV28 and TRBJ1-6; possible D gene TRBD1, 6 bases. This CDR3 region has 14 residues. The germline V and J ends were trimmed by 5 bases and 10 bases, with 15 bases remaining between them. CDR1 is MDHEN and CDR2 is SYDVKM in the germline V gene. Here the CDR3 DNA reads TGTGCCAGCAGTCCGGACAGTTTTACCTCACCCCTCCACTTT. Its translation is CASSPDSFTSPLHF. Full variable domain (missing parts from reference TRBV28 and TRBJ1-6): DVKVTQSSRYLVKRTGEKVFLECVQDMDHENMFWYRQDPGLGLRLIYFSYDVKMKEKGDIPEGYSVSREKKERFSLILESASTNQTSMYLCASSPDSFTSPLHFGNGTRLTVT.

The rearrangement uses TRBV10-2 and TRBJ2-2; D gene uncertain. The CDR3 has 14 residues. The V and J ends lost 8 bases and 2 bases respectively, with 12 bases between them. CDR1 and CDR2 (germline): WSHSY, SAAADI. CDR3 residues: CASRLGSNTGELFF. Written as DNA, the CDR3 is TGCGCCAGCCGCCTGGGGTCCAACACCGGGGAGCTGTTTTTT.

The rearrangement uses TRBV9 and TRBJ2-2; D gene unclear. Trimming removed 3 bases from V and 6 bases from J, with 12 bases in between. The length of the CDR3 is 14 residues. Germline V gives CDR1 SGDLS, CDR2 YYNGEE. The CDR3, as DNA: TGTGCCAGCAGCGCCTTCGGGCCTCCCGGGGAGCTGTTTTTT. Amino acid sequence: CASSAFGPPGELFF.

The genes are TRBV5-8 and TRBJ2-7; 8 positions match TRBD1. J gave up 5 bases and V 1 base, and 8 bases lay outside the gene matches. Germline CDR1 is SGHTS and CDR2 is YDEGEE. The CDR3 sequence is 15 residues long. The CDR3 region is CASSLIGQGLNEQYF. The CDR3 region has the DNA TGTGCCAGCAGCTTGATCGGACAGGGTTTAAACGAGCAGTACTTC. The full variable domain, completed using reference TRBV5-8 and TRBJ2-7, is EAGVTQSPTHLIKTRGQQATLRCSPISGHTSVYWYQQALGLGLQFLLWYDEGEERNRGNFPPRFSGRQFPNYSSELNVNALELEDSALYLCASSLIGQGLNEQYFGPGTRLTVT.

The chain couples TRBV9 to TRBJ1-1, with D possibly TRBD1 on 5 matching bases. From germline, CDR1 is SGDLS and CDR2 YYNGEE. V lost 0 bases and J lost 1, with 13 bases in between. The CDR3 covers 16 residues. The CDR3 DNA is TGTGCCAGCAGCGTAGCGGGGGGGTTGGGGAACACTGAAGCTTTCTTT. It is translated as CASSVAGGLGNTEAFF.

The J gene is TRBJ1-3, the V gene TRBV10-3; D remains unclear. This CDR3 contains 15 residues. Trimming left V 0 bases short and J 4 bases short, with 10 bases between. Germline loops: CDR1 ENHRY, CDR2 SYGVKD. CDR3 sequence (DNA): TGTGCCATCAGTGAGTCAACTAGGGCCGGAAACACCATATATTTT. This codes for CAISESTRAGNTIYF.

The genes are TRBV7-3 and TRBJ1-6; TRBD1 is a possible D gene (6 bases). The CDR3 covers 15 residues. Deletions cut 1 base from V and 10 bases from J, with 14 bases between. Germline CDR1 and CDR2: SGHTA and FQGTGA. DNA for the CDR3: TGTGCCAGCAGCTTAATGGGGCAGGGGCAGTCACCCCTCCACTTT. This codes for CASSLMGQGQSPLHF.

This chain connects TRBV6-5 to TRBJ1-3; no firm D call. Trimming pared 2 bases from V and 0 bases from J, leaving 11 bases between. CDR1 is MNHEY, CDR2 SVGAGI, per germline. The CDR3 has 16 residues. CDR3 in DNA: TGTGCCAGCAGTTACGGCGGGGAGAACTCTGGAAACACCATATATTTT. This codes for CASSYGGENSGNTIYF.